Below, 8 T cell receptor beta chains from the same sample are listed, as sequenced in a study of blood T cell repertoires in COVID-19. Sequenced by immunoSEQ multiplex PCR; TCRdb stores in-frame clones only, minus some. The sample comprises 100,000 to 150,000 clones, 70% to 80% of which are singletons, and more than 20% rests with the top ten. The sample was peripheral blood. The receptors come from a human donor in a cohort sampled during active COVID-19.

The J gene is TRBJ1-3, the V gene TRBV7-2, with 8 bases lining up with TRBD1. V dropped 2 bases and J dropped 4; count of bases not matched to a gene: 7. The CDR3 runs 16 residues. Germline loops: CDR1 SGHTA, CDR2 FQGNSA. CDR3 residues: CASSLRRGQFGNTIYF. CDR3 in DNA: TGTGCCAGCAGCTTACGCAGGGGGCAATTCGGAAACACCATATATTTT.

This clone was counted once. The chain uses TRBV19 and TRBJ2-3; 14 bases align to TRBD2. The germline V gene encodes CDR1 LNHDA and CDR2 SQIVND (reference sequence). V lost 6 bases to trimming and J lost 1 base; unmatched junction nucleotides: 6. This CDR3 has 17 amino acids. The CDR3: CASRRLAGGSRTDTQYF. CDR3 DNA sequence: TGTGCCAGTAGGAGACTAGCGGGGGGGTCACGCACAGATACGCAGTATTTT.

This chain joins TRBV9 and TRBJ2-2; TRBD1 matches at 9 bases. After removal of 3 bases from V and 9 bases from J, the junction contained 15 bases not matched to a gene. CDR3 size: 17 residues. Germline CDR1 SGDLS, CDR2 YYNGEE. The CDR3 spells CASSGIRDRDAFRELFF. Here the CDR3 DNA reads TGTGCCAGCAGCGGGATCCGGGACAGGGACGCTTTCCGGGAGCTGTTTTTT.

The chain links TRBV5-1 to TRBJ1-2, with 9 bases identical to TRBD1. The junction had 7 bases not matched to a gene; V was cut back by 3 bases and J by 4 bases. CDR1 is SGHRS, CDR2 YFSETQ, per germline. The CDR3 consists of 15 residues. For the CDR3, the DNA is TGCGCCAGCAGCTCGGGACAGGGATATAGCTATGGCTACACCTTC. Protein product: CASSSGQGYSYGYTF.

CDR3 nucleotides: TGTGCCAGCGGCGGGACTAGTCGCGGGGAGCTGTTTTTT. Protein: CASGGTSRGELFF. The rearrangement joins TRBV6-5 to TRBJ2-2, with TRBD2 matching over 8 bases. The germline CDR1 and CDR2 sequences are MNHEY and SVGAGI. The J segment lost 7 bases and the V segment lost 8 bases, leaving 6 bases of the junction unmatched. The CDR3 has 13 amino acids.

This clone was seen more than once but under ten times. The rearrangement joins TRBV3-1 (or the pseudogene TRBV3-2) to TRBJ2-2; 7 positions match TRBD1. The CDR3 has 18 amino acids. The V gene's germline CDR1 is LGHDT and CDR2 YNNKEL (reference sequence). Losses at the gene ends were 0 bases for V and 1 base for J; bases not matched to a gene: 8. For the CDR3, the DNA is TGTGCCAGCAGCCAAGACCCCATAGACAGGGAGAACACCGGGGAGCTGTTTTTT. This gives the protein CASSQDPIDRENTGELFF.

This chain joins TRBV19 and TRBJ2-1; TRBD1 matches 7 bases. Losses at the gene ends were 5 bases for V and 8 bases for J; bases not matched to a gene: 9. The CDR3 spans 14 residues. Germline CDR1 is LNHDA and CDR2 is SQIVND (reference sequence). The CDR3 is CASSLTDRADEQFF. In DNA, the CDR3 is TGTGCCAGTAGTTTAACCGACAGGGCAGATGAGCAGTTCTTC. The full variable domain, its missing parts supplied by reference TRBV19 and TRBJ2-1, is DGGITQSPKYLFRKEGQNVTLSCEQNLNHDAMYWYRQDPGQGLRLIYYSQIVNDFQKGDIAEGYSVSREKKESFPLTVTSAQKNPTAFYLCASSLTDRADEQFFGPGTRLTVL.

This clone was seen only a few times. The rearrangement links TRBV27 to TRBJ1-2; no clear D gene. Trimming shortened V by 2 bases and J by 14 bases, and 18 bases separated the two germline ends. Per germline, CDR1 MNHEY and CDR2 SMNVEV (reference sequence). The CDR3 has 13 amino acids. Written as DNA, the CDR3 is TGTGCCAGCAGTTTAAGCGGTTCGGGCAGCAGTACCTTC. Translation: CASSLSGSGSSTF.